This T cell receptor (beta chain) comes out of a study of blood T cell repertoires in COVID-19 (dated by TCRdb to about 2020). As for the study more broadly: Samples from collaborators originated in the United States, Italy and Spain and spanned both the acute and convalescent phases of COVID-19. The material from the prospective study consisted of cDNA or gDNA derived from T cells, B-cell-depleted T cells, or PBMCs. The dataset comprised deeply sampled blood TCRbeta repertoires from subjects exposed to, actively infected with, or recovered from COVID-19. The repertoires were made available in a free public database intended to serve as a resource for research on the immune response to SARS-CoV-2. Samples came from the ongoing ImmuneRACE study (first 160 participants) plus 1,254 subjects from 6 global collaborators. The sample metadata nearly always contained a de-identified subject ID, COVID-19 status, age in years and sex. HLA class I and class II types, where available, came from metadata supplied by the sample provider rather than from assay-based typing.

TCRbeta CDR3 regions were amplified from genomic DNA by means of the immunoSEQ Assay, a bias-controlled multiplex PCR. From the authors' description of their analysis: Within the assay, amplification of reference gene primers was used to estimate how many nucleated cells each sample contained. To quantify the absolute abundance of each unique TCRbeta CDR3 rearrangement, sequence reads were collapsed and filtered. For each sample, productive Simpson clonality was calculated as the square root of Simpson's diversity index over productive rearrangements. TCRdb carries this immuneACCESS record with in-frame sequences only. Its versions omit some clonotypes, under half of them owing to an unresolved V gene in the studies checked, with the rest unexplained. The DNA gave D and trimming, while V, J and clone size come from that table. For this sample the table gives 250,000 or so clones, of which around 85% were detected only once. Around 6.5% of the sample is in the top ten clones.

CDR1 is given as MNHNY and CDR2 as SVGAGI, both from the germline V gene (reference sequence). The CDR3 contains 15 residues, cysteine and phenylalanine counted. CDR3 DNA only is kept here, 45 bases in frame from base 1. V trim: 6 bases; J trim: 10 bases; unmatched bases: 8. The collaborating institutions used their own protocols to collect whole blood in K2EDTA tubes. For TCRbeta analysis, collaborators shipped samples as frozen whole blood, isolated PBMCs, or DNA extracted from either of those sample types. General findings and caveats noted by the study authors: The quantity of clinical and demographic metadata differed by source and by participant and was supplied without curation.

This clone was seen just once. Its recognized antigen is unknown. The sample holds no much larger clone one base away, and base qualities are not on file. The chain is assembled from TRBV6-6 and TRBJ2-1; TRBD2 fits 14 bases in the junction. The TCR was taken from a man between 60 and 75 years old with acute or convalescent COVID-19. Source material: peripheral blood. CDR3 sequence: CASRPGLAGVYEQFF. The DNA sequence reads TGTGCCAGCAGGCCGGGACTAGCGGGAGTATACGAGCAGTTCTTC.